This T cell receptor (beta chain) was documented in a study of somatic mutations in cytotoxic T cells in rheumatoid arthritis (dated by TCRdb to the late 2010s). The study in broad terms: Before any treatment started and right after they were diagnosed, patients gave peripheral blood samples (less than 33 ml EDTA). The study asked whether expanded CD8+ T-cell clones in newly diagnosed, untreated rheumatoid arthritis carry somatic mutations, and used TCRB deep sequencing to characterize clonality. Some V beta antibody-stained T-cell populations were flow-sorted on a FACSAria II or Sony SH800 at nearly 100% purity, and sorted V beta1+ cells also underwent TCRB sequencing. TCRB deep sequencing was performed for under 75 rheumatoid arthritis patients and 15 to 20 healthy controls. The median ages of the patient and control groups were essentially identical.

CD4+ and CD8+ cells were isolated by positive magnetic bead selection on an AutoMACS, and purity was checked by flow cytometry. Initial screening for clonal expansions relied on flow cytometry with a TCR V beta antibody panel, after which sorted CD8+ fractions underwent TCRB deep sequencing for characterization. Peripheral blood mononuclear cells were isolated by Ficoll-Paque PLUS density gradient separation. DNA was extracted from CD4-enriched, CD8-enriched or PBMC samples with Nucleospin Tissue or Tissue XS kits and quantified with a Qubit 2.0 fluorometer. TCRB CDR3 sequencing used the immunoSEQ assay on genomic DNA. Per the original workflow: Published virus-specific TCRB sequences were compared with patient CD8+ clones larger than 1%, and only a few matches were found. Nothing other than productive TCRB rearrangements was included in the analyses. Clonality was expressed as a Shannon entropy-based productive clonality index, with each clone defined by a unique TCRB CDR3 sequence. Repertoire overlap for a pair of samples was computed from each clone's template counts relative to total templates per sample. A correlation with a Spearman r of roughly 0.66 was found between V-gene usage by flow cytometry and V-gene usage by TCRB sequencing. TCRdb holds this immuneACCESS table with in-frame rearrangements only. Some clones are missing; in checked studies, unresolved V genes explain under half, and the rest has no known cause. V and J calls and clone size come straight from that table; D and trimming were deduced from the DNA. In all, the sample holds about 11,000 clones, and approximately 80% of those were seen once. The ten largest account for 8% to 10% of the sample.

Summary of the overall study and its limitations: In about an eighth of the 65 patients the largest CD8+ clone exceeded 20% of CD8+ cells, and several identical CD8+ TCRB sequences were shared between blood and synovial fluid. An increase of CD8+ clonality with age was seen in patients (Spearman r ~ 0.45) but not in healthy controls. There was no significant difference in CD8+ T-cell clonality between rheumatoid arthritis patients and age-matched healthy controls. No adjustment for multiple comparisons was made for the slight TRBV07 underrepresentation in patients. The expanded CD8+ clones had unknown antigen targets, and not appearing in virus-specific databases did not rule out that they were virus-specific.

The germline V gene (reference sequence) sets CDR1 to MNHEY and CDR2 to SMNVEV. Here V drops 4 bases and J drops 9 bases, and the junction holds 5 bases not matched to any gene. Measured from the cysteine to the phenylalanine, the CDR3 is 12 residues long. This entry keeps only the CDR3 DNA: 36 bases, framed from base 1. Points on this clone: Its antigen is currently not known. Per-base qualities were not stored, and no clone one base away is much larger.

The sample was CD8+ T cells sorted from blood. The TCR originated in a woman aged 55 to 70 with rheumatoid arthritis. The chain employs TRBV27 and TRBJ2-5; 7 of the junction bases match TRBD1. The CDR3: CASSSTGLAQYF. The nucleotide sequence reads as follows: TGTGCCAGCAGTTCGACAGGGTTGGCCCAGTACTTC.